The rows below give T cell receptor beta chains drawn from one sample of a study of CD8+ T cells in alopecia areata. The assay was immunoSEQ multiplex PCR, and TCRdb's table has in-frame clones only and misses some. The table includes some 100,000 clones, 40% to 50% detected once. The sample here was CD8+ T cells sorted from blood, taken at week 24, from a patient treated with tofacitinib. All receptors come from a human donor with alopecia areata. Each CDR3 is given with its conserved first and last residue. D genes are given only for firm matches. Not every row has a clone size; where given, it reads once, few, many or a size class.

V	size	length	D	J	CDR3	DNA
TRBV7-9	few	12	-	TRBJ2-7	CASSLGSYEQYF	TGTGCCAGCAGCTTAGGGTCCTACGAGCAGTACTTC
TRBV18	-	19	-	TRBJ1-1	CASSPVGRPEFVSNTEAFF	TGTGCCAGCTCACCCGTTGGGAGGCCCGAGTTCGTCTCGAACACTGAAGCTTTCTTT
TRBV4-2	few	16	TRBD1	TRBJ2-1	CASSQERGQGYNEQFF	TGTGCCAGCAGCCAAGAGAGGGGACAGGGCTACAATGAGCAGTTCTTC
TRBV27	few	13	-	TRBJ2-1	CASSFAGYNEQFF	TGTGCCAGCAGTTTCGCGGGGTACAATGAGCAGTTCTTC
TRBV9	once	15	TRBD2	TRBJ2-7	CASSVGTSGSYEQYF	TGTGCCAGCAGCGTAGGGACTAGCGGGAGTTACGAGCAGTACTTC
TRBV25-1	-	16	-	TRBJ2-2	CASSELTRGSTGELFF	TGTGCCAGCAGTGAATTGACCAGGGGAAGCACCGGGGAGCTGTTTTTT
TRBV11-2	-	15	-	TRBJ2-2	CASSGPGQRTGELFF	TGTGCCAGCAGCGGGCCCGGGCAGAGGACCGGGGAGCTGTTTTTT
TRBV14	-	13	-	TRBJ2-3	CASSLLRTDTQYF	TGTGCCAGCAGCCTCCTCAGGACAGATACGCAGTATTTT
TRBV27	-	14	TRBD1	TRBJ1-2	CASRLGQGMSGYTF	TGTGCCAGCAGACTAGGACAGGGGATGAGTGGCTACACCTTC
TRBV13	-	14	-	TRBJ2-5	CASSIWTAQETQYF	TGTGCCAGCAGCATCTGGACAGCCCAAGAGACCCAGTACTTC
TRBV9	-	15	TRBD1	TRBJ1-2	CASSPGTGGGYGYTF	TGTGCCAGCAGCCCCGGGACAGGGGGCGGGTATGGCTACACCTTC
TRBV10-3	-	15	TRBD2	TRBJ2-5	CAISGIGTREETQYF	TGTGCCATCAGTGGGATCGGGACTAGGGAAGAGACCCAGTACTTC
TRBV6-1	-	12	TRBD2	TRBJ2-7	CAIGLAGAEQYF	TGTGCCATCGGACTAGCGGGAGCCGAGCAGTACTTC
TRBV9	-	15	TRBD1	TRBJ2-3	CASSVATGRTDTQYF	TGTGCCAGCAGCGTAGCGACAGGGCGCACAGATACGCAGTATTTT
TRBV11-2	-	12	TRBD2	TRBJ2-1	CASSHTSGEQFF	TGTGCCAGCAGCCACACTAGCGGTGAGCAGTTCTTC
TRBV30	-	14	TRBD1	TRBJ2-7	CAWSTGQGAVEQYF	TGTGCCTGGAGTACGGGACAGGGGGCTGTCGAGCAGTACTTC
TRBV5-1	-	14	-	TRBJ2-7	CASSFGDSRYEQYF	TGCGCCAGCAGCTTCGGGGACTCCCGCTACGAGCAGTACTTC
TRBV5-1	-	11	-	TRBJ1-1	CASSLTGVEIF	TGCGCCAGCAGCTTGACGGGTGTAGAGATCTTT
TRBV7-8	few	12	-	TRBJ1-1	CASTPGLTEAFF	TGTGCCAGCACCCCTGGTCTCACTGAAGCTTTCTTT
TRBV4-1	-	14	TRBD1	TRBJ2-7	CASSRPDRAHEQYF	TGCGCCAGCAGCCGCCCAGACAGGGCGCACGAGCAGTACTTC
TRBV29-1	-	13	-	TRBJ2-1	CSVEGGSYNEQFF	TGCAGCGTTGAAGGGGGCAGTTACAATGAGCAGTTCTTC
TRBV29-1	-	10	-	TRBJ2-1	CSAMGNEQFF	TGCAGCGCGATGGGCAATGAGCAGTTCTTC
TRBV9	-	14	TRBD2	TRBJ2-7	CASSVETSGSEQYF	TGTGCCAGCAGCGTAGAGACTAGCGGCTCCGAGCAGTACTTC
TRBV27	-	14	-	TRBJ1-1	CASSFRGMNTEAFF	TGTGCCAGCAGTTTTAGAGGAATGAACACTGAAGCTTTCTTT
TRBV2	-	12	-	TRBJ2-3	CASSGGERTQYF	TGTGCCAGCAGCGGAGGCGAGAGGACGCAGTATTTT
TRBV7-9	-	13	-	TRBJ2-7	CASTGQPNYEQYF	TGTGCCAGCACTGGACAGCCGAATTACGAGCAGTACTTC
TRBV7-9	few	14	-	TRBJ2-5	CASSTSGPEETQYF	TGTGCCAGCAGCACATCCGGGCCGGAAGAGACCCAGTACTTC
TRBV5-4	few	15	TRBD1	TRBJ1-2	CASSFRTGSNYGYTF	TGTGCCAGCAGCTTTAGGACAGGATCTAACTATGGCTACACCTTC
TRBV7-2	few	13	TRBD2	TRBJ2-4	CASSSGLAGVQYF	TGTGCCAGCAGCTCAGGACTTGCGGGGGTTCAGTACTTC
TRBV6-5	-	14	-	TRBJ2-5	CASSYGQGQETQYF	TGTGCCAGCAGTTACGGGCAGGGCCAAGAGACCCAGTACTTC
TRBV5-4	-	18	-	TRBJ1-2	CASSLALAPGIRGNGYTF	TGTGCCAGCAGCTTGGCCCTGGCCCCTGGGATAAGAGGGAATGGCTACACCTTC
TRBV6-5	few	14	-	TRBJ2-7	CASSEWEVPYEQYF	TGTGCCAGCAGTGAATGGGAAGTTCCCTACGAGCAGTACTTC
TRBV19	few	15	TRBD2	TRBJ2-7	CASSIGLAGVYEQYF	TGTGCCAGTAGTATAGGGCTAGCGGGAGTCTACGAGCAGTACTTC
TRBV6-6	few	12	-	TRBJ1-1	CASRDMNTEAFF	TGTGCCAGCAGGGACATGAACACTGAAGCTTTCTTT
TRBV10-2	-	12	-	TRBJ2-7	CASSEGGYEQYF	TGCGCCAGCAGTGAGGGGGGCTACGAGCAGTACTTC
TRBV7-8	-	13	-	TRBJ2-2	CASSSIGPGELFF	TGTGCCAGCAGCTCTATAGGCCCCGGGGAGCTGTTTTTT
TRBV9	-	16	-	TRBJ2-7	CASSILGGARRYEQYF	TGTGCCAGCAGCATCCTCGGGGGAGCCAGGCGGTACGAGCAGTACTTC
TRBV5-4	many	17	-	TRBJ2-3	CASNVKPGQIVLDTQYF	TGTGCCAGCAACGTAAAGCCGGGACAAATTGTATTAGATACGCAGTATTTT
TRBV6-6	-	15	TRBD1	TRBJ2-5	CASSTRDRVGETQYF	TGTGCCAGCAGTACCCGAGACAGGGTCGGAGAGACCCAGTACTTC
TRBV30	once	14	-	TRBJ2-7	CAWSVRRHPYEQYF	TGTGCCTGGAGTGTACGGCGGCACCCCTACGAGCAGTACTTC
TRBV28	few	15	-	TRBJ1-1	CASSLLTGRDTEAFF	TGTGCCAGCAGTTTATTAACGGGGAGGGACACTGAAGCTTTCTTT
TRBV7-2	-	14	TRBD1	TRBJ1-1	CASTTGTGPLEAFF	TGTGCCAGTACGACCGGGACAGGGCCTTTGGAAGCTTTCTTT
TRBV30	-	11	-	TRBJ2-1	CAWRLAEATIF	TGTGCCTGGAGGCTGGCGGAGGCAACGATCTTC
TRBV27	once	15	-	TRBJ1-2	CASRSSAGNLYGYTF	TGTGCCAGCAGATCATCGGCAGGGAACCTCTATGGCTACACCTTC
TRBV7-9	-	13	-	TRBJ1-4	CASNSQGGEKLFF	TGTGCCAGCAATTCACAGGGCGGTGAAAAACTGTTTTTT
TRBV27	once	13	-	TRBJ2-1	CASSHARRGEQFF	TGTGCCAGCAGTCATGCCCGGAGAGGTGAGCAGTTCTTC
TRBV5-6	-	13	TRBD1	TRBJ1-2	CASSWGTGGGYTF	TGTGCCAGCAGCTGGGGGACAGGGGGTGGCTACACCTTC
TRBV27	-	15	-	TRBJ2-1	CASSFRGAPYNEQFF	TGTGCCAGCAGTTTCAGGGGCGCCCCTTACAATGAGCAGTTCTTC